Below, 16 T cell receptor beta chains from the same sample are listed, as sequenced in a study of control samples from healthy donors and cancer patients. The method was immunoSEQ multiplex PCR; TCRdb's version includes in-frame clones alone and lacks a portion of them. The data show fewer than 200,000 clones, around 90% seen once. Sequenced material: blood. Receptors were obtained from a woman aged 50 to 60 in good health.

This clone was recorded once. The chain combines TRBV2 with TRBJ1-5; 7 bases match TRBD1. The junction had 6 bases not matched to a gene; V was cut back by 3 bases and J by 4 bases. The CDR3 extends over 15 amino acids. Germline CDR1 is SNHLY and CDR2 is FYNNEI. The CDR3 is CASSDGTAANQPQHF. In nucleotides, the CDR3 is TGTGCCAGCAGTGACGGGACAGCCGCGAATCAGCCCCAGCATTTT. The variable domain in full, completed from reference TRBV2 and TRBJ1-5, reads EPEVTQTPSHQVTQMGQEVILRCVPISNHLYFYWYRQILGQKVEFLVSFYNNEISEKSEIFDDQFSVERPDGSNFTLKIRSTKLEDSAMYFCASSDGTAANQPQHFGDGTRLSIL.

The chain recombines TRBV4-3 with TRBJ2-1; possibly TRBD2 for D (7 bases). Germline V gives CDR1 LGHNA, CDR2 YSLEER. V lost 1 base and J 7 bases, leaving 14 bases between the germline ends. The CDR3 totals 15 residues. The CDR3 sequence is CASSQGRGAVNEQFF. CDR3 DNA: TGCGCCAGCAGCCAAGGACGGGGGGCCGTGAATGAGCAGTTCTTC.

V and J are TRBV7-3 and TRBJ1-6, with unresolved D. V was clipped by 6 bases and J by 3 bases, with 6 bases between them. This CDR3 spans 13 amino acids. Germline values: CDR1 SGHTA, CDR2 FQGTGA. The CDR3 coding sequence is TGTGCCAGCAGGGTCGACTATAATTCACCCCTCCACTTT. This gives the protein CASRVDYNSPLHF.

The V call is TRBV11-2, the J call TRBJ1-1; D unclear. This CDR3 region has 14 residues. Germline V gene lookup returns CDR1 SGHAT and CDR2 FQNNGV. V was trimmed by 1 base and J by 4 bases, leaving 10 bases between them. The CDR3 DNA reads TGTGCCAGCAGCTTAGGGCTAGGGAGCACTGAAGCTTTCTTT. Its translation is CASSLGLGSTEAFF.

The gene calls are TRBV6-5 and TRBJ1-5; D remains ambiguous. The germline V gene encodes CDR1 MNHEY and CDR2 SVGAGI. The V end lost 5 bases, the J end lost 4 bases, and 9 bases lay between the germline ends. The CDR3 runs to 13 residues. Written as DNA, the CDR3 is TGTGCCAGCAGTACGGGCAAAAATCAGCCCCAGCATTTT. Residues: CASSTGKNQPQHF.

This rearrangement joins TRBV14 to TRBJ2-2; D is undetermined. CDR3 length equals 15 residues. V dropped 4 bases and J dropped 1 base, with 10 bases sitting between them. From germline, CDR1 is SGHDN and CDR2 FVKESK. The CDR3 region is CASSPALRNTGELFF. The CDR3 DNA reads TGTGCCAGCAGCCCCGCTCTTCGGAACACCGGGGAGCTGTTTTTT.

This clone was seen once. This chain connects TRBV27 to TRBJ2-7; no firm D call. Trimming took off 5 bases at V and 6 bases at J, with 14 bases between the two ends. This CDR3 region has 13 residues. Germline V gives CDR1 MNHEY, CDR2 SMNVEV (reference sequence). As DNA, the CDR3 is TGTGCCAGCAGTCCCCCGGCCAAGGCCGAGCAGTACTTC. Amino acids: CASSPPAKAEQYF.

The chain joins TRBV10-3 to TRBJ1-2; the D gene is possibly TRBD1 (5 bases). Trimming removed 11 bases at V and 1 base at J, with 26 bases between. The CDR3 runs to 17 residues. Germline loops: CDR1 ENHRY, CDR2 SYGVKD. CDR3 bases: TGTGCCTACTCGAGGGGCGCGAATGAAGTAGGTAACTATGGCTACACCTTC. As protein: CAYSRGANEVGNYGYTF.

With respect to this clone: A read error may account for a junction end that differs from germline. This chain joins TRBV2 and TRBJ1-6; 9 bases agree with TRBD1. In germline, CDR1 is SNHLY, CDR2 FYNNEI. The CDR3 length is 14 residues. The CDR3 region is CASSPGTGNLPLHF. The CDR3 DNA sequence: TGTGCCAGCAGCCCCGGGACAGGGAATTTACCCCTCCACTTT.

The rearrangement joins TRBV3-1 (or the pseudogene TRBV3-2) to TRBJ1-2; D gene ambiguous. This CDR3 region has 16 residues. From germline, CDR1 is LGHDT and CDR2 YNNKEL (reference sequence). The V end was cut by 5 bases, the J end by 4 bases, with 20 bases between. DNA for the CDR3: TGTGCCAGCAGCAGTATGGATCCCATAAAGACCTATGGCTACACCTTC. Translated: CASSSMDPIKTYGYTF.

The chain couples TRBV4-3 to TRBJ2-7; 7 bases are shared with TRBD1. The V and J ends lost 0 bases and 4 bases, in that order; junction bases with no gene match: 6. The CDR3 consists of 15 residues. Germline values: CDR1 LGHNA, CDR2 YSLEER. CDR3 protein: CASSQDYRGTYEQYF. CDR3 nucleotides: TGCGCCAGCAGCCAAGATTACAGGGGAACGTACGAGCAGTACTTC.

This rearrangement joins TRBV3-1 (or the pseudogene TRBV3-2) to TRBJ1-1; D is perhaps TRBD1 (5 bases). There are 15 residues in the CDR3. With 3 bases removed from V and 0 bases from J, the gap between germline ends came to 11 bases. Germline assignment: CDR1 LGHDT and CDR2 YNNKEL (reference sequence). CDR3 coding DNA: TGTGCCAGCAGCCAGGCCGGGGCCATGAACACTGAAGCTTTCTTT. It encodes CASSQAGAMNTEAFF.

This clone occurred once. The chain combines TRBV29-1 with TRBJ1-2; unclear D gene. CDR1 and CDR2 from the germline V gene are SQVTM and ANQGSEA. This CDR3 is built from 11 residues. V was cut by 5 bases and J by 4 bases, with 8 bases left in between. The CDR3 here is CSVLSGYGYTF. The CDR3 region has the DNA TGCAGCGTTTTATCTGGCTATGGCTACACCTTC.

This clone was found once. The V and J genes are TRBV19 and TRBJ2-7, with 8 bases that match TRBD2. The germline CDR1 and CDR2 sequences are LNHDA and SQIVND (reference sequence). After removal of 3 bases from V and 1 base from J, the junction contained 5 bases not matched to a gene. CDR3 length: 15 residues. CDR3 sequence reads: CASSILGGGSYEQYF. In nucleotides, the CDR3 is TGTGCCAGTAGTATCCTCGGCGGGGGGTCCTACGAGCAGTACTTC.

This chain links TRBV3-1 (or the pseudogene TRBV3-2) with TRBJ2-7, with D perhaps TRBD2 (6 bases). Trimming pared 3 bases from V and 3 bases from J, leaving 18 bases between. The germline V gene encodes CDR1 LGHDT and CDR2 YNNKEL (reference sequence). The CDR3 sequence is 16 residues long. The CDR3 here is CASSQASGSRVYEQYF. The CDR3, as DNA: TGTGCCAGCAGCCAGGCTTCCGGGAGTAGGGTCTACGAGCAGTACTTC.

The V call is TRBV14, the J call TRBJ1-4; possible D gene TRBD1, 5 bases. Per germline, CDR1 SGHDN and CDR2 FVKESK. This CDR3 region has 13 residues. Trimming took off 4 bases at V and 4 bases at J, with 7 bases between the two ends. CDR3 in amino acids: CASSRGINEKLFF. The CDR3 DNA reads TGTGCCAGCAGCCGGGGGATTAATGAAAAACTGTTTTTT.